A selection of T cell receptor beta chains follows, all from one sample in a study of metastatic and nonmetastatic thyroid tumors. Using MiXCR, TCRdb reanalyzed the PCR reads. The profile covers 15,000 to 20,000 clones, with roughly 32% appearing a single time and about 11% taken by the ten largest. Material for sequencing was blood. The receptors stem from a female donor with papillary thyroid cancer or a benign thyroid nodule (not recorded which). Some clones in this sample may be carry-over from other donors' samples. The CDR3 runs from the conserved cysteine through the conserved F or W. The D gene is left open where the match is weak. Clone size is given for some rows only: seen once, a few or many times, or a class if the clone is expanded.

clone size: NA; D gene: NA; V gene: TRBV6-1; J gene: TRBJ1-1; CDR3 length: 14; CDR3 protein: CASTEGPANTEAFF; CDR3 DNA: TGTGCCAGCACCGAAGGACCGGCGAACACTGAAGCTTTCTTT
clone size: NA; D gene: TRBD2; V gene: TRBV7-2; J gene: TRBJ2-3; CDR3 length: 17; CDR3 protein: CASSLAKLAKSTDTQYF; CDR3 DNA: TGTGCCAGCAGCTTAGCGAAACTAGCGAAAAGCACAGATACGCAGTATTTT
clone size: NA; D gene: NA; V gene: TRBV5-8; J gene: TRBJ1-2; CDR3 length: 14; CDR3 protein: CASSLAPLNYGYTF; CDR3 DNA: TGTGCCAGCAGCTTGGCCCCTCTCAACTATGGCTACACCTTC
clone size: NA; D gene: TRBD1; V gene: TRBV4-1; J gene: TRBJ2-6; CDR3 length: 18; CDR3 protein: CASSQQTRQGKGANVLTF; CDR3 DNA: TGCGCCAGCAGCCAACAGACCAGACAGGGGAAAGGGGCCAACGTCCTGACTTTC
clone size: medium-sized; D gene: NA; V gene: TRBV28; J gene: TRBJ1-6; CDR3 length: 15; CDR3 protein: CASSIREVYNSPLHF; CDR3 DNA: TGTGCCAGCAGTATTCGCGAGGTCTATAATTCACCCCTCCACTTT
clone size: NA; D gene: TRBD1; V gene: TRBV5-8; J gene: TRBJ2-3; CDR3 length: 15; CDR3 protein: CASSLSTGARDTQYF; CDR3 DNA: TGTGCCAGCAGTCTCTCGACAGGGGCTAGAGATACGCAGTATTTT
clone size: few; D gene: NA; V gene: TRBV12-3/TRBV12-4; J gene: TRBJ2-7; CDR3 length: 12; CDR3 protein: CASRLLGYEQYF; CDR3 DNA: TGTGCCAGCAGGCTACTAGGCTACGAGCAGTACTTC
clone size: NA; D gene: TRBD1; V gene: TRBV9; J gene: TRBJ1-4; CDR3 length: 14; CDR3 protein: CGSSVGQGSEKLFF; CDR3 DNA: TGTGGGAGCAGCGTAGGACAGGGGAGTGAAAAACTGTTTTTT
clone size: medium-sized; D gene: NA; V gene: TRBV6-1; J gene: TRBJ2-2; CDR3 length: 17; CDR3 protein: CASSPGWDQPNTGELFF; CDR3 DNA: TGTGCCAGCAGTCCAGGGTGGGACCAGCCCAACACCGGGGAGCTGTTTTTT
clone size: few; D gene: NA; V gene: TRBV7-3; J gene: TRBJ2-7; CDR3 length: 12; CDR3 protein: CASGERGFEQYF; CDR3 DNA: TGTGCCAGCGGAGAAAGGGGCTTCGAGCAGTACTTC
clone size: medium-sized; D gene: NA; V gene: TRBV6-5; J gene: TRBJ1-2; CDR3 length: 19; CDR3 protein: CASSYSTRAWEISNYGYTF; CDR3 DNA: TGTGCCAGCAGTTACTCGACTCGGGCCTGGGAGATTAGTAACTATGGCTACACCTTC
clone size: many; D gene: NA; V gene: TRBV4-1; J gene: TRBJ1-2; CDR3 length: 16; CDR3 protein: CASSVSWEGTNYGYTF; CDR3 DNA: TGCGCCAGCAGCGTAAGTTGGGAGGGGACCAACTATGGCTACACCTTC
clone size: NA; D gene: NA; V gene: TRBV5-1; J gene: TRBJ2-7; CDR3 length: 15; CDR3 protein: CASSGLAGRLYEQYF; CDR3 DNA: TGCGCCAGCAGTGGTTTGGCAGGGAGACTCTACGAGCAGTACTTC
clone size: NA; D gene: NA; V gene: TRBV30; J gene: TRBJ1-2; CDR3 length: 13; CDR3 protein: CAWTGQSRWGYTF; CDR3 DNA: TGTGCCTGGACAGGGCAGTCCCGGTGGGGCTACACCTTC
clone size: NA; D gene: NA; V gene: TRBV7-3; J gene: TRBJ2-2; CDR3 length: 16; CDR3 protein: CASSPRAGGMSGELFF; CDR3 DNA: TGTGCCAGCAGTCCGAGAGCGGGTGGAATGTCCGGGGAGCTGTTTTTT
clone size: NA; D gene: NA; V gene: TRBV28; J gene: TRBJ1-2; CDR3 length: 13; CDR3 protein: CASRMTGFYGYTF; CDR3 DNA: TGTGCCAGCAGAATGACAGGCTTCTATGGCTACACCTTC
clone size: NA; D gene: TRBD1; V gene: TRBV11-2; J gene: TRBJ1-5; CDR3 length: 14; CDR3 protein: CASSAGTGVQPQHF; CDR3 DNA: TGTGCCAGCAGCGCCGGGACAGGGGTGCAGCCCCAGCATTTT
clone size: NA; D gene: NA; V gene: TRBV20-1; J gene: TRBJ2-1; CDR3 length: 17; CDR3 protein: CSARTPFRRVGLDEQFF; CDR3 DNA: TGCAGTGCTAGGACTCCGTTCCGGCGGGTGGGCCTTGATGAGCAGTTCTTC
clone size: many; D gene: NA; V gene: TRBV15; J gene: TRBJ1-2; CDR3 length: 12; CDR3 protein: CATSREDYGYTF; CDR3 DNA: TGTGCCACCAGCAGGGAGGACTATGGCTACACCTTC
clone size: NA; D gene: NA; V gene: TRBV11-1; J gene: TRBJ2-7; CDR3 length: 13; CDR3 protein: CASSQGQAYEQYF; CDR3 DNA: TGTGCCAGCAGCCAAGGACAAGCCTACGAGCAGTACTTC
clone size: medium-sized; D gene: TRBD1; V gene: TRBV5-1; J gene: TRBJ2-2; CDR3 length: 14; CDR3 protein: CASSEPDRAGELFF; CDR3 DNA: TGCGCCAGCAGCGAGCCCGACAGGGCCGGGGAGCTGTTTTTT
clone size: many; D gene: NA; V gene: TRBV6-1; J gene: TRBJ1-1; CDR3 length: 15; CDR3 protein: CASKRPSRGHTEAFF; CDR3 DNA: TGTGCCAGCAAACGTCCAAGTCGGGGCCACACTGAAGCTTTCTTT
clone size: few; D gene: NA; V gene: TRBV6-2/TRBV6-3; J gene: TRBJ2-7; CDR3 length: 10; CDR3 protein: CATLTNEQYF; CDR3 DNA: TGTGCCACCCTAACAAACGAGCAGTACTTC
clone size: many; D gene: NA; V gene: TRBV7-7; J gene: TRBJ1-5; CDR3 length: 16; CDR3 protein: CASSLEEGIGNQPQHF; CDR3 DNA: TGTGCCAGCAGCTTAGAGGAGGGTATAGGCAATCAGCCCCAGCATTTT
clone size: NA; D gene: NA; V gene: TRBV20-1; J gene: TRBJ2-7; CDR3 length: 12; CDR3 protein: CSAASRSYEQYF; CDR3 DNA: TGCAGTGCGGCGTCTCGGTCCTACGAGCAGTACTTC
clone size: NA; D gene: TRBD1; V gene: TRBV18; J gene: TRBJ2-7; CDR3 length: 13; CDR3 protein: CASSSTGGDEQYF; CDR3 DNA: TGTGCCAGCTCATCGACAGGGGGCGACGAGCAGTACTTC
clone size: few; D gene: NA; V gene: TRBV27; J gene: TRBJ2-2; CDR3 length: 15; CDR3 protein: CAGSPRMANTGELFF; CDR3 DNA: TGTGCCGGCAGTCCCCGCATGGCTAACACCGGGGAGCTGTTTTTT
clone size: many; D gene: TRBD1; V gene: TRBV14; J gene: TRBJ2-3; CDR3 length: 16; CDR3 protein: CASSQVPGQGTDTQYF; CDR3 DNA: TGTGCCAGCAGCCAAGTGCCCGGACAGGGCACAGATACGCAGTATTTT
clone size: NA; D gene: NA; V gene: TRBV5-1; J gene: TRBJ2-1; CDR3 length: 15; CDR3 protein: CASSAGMMKSDEQFF; CDR3 DNA: TGCGCCAGCAGCGCAGGGATGATGAAATCGGATGAGCAGTTCTTC
clone size: NA; D gene: TRBD1; V gene: TRBV7-9; J gene: TRBJ1-6; CDR3 length: 15; CDR3 protein: CASFAITGGDSPLHF; CDR3 DNA: TGTGCCAGCTTCGCGATCACAGGGGGTGATTCACCCCTCCACTTT
clone size: many; D gene: TRBD2; V gene: TRBV6-4; J gene: TRBJ2-3; CDR3 length: 15; CDR3 protein: CASSDSSGGADTQYF; CDR3 DNA: TGTGCCAGCAGTGACTCTAGCGGGGGGGCGGATACGCAGTATTTT
clone size: NA; D gene: NA; V gene: TRBV12-3/TRBV12-4; J gene: TRBJ2-3; CDR3 length: 15; CDR3 protein: CASSLKVALTDTQYF; CDR3 DNA: TGTGCCAGCAGTTTGAAGGTCGCCCTAACAGATACGCAGTATTTT
clone size: medium-sized; D gene: TRBD1; V gene: TRBV12-3/TRBV12-4; J gene: TRBJ1-2; CDR3 length: 14; CDR3 protein: CASSLPGQNYGYTF; CDR3 DNA: TGTGCCAGCAGTCTCCCGGGACAGAACTATGGCTACACCTTC
clone size: many; D gene: NA; V gene: TRBV6-1; J gene: TRBJ1-1; CDR3 length: 16; CDR3 protein: CASSATIRGIVTEAFF; CDR3 DNA: TGTGCTAGCAGTGCTACCATCAGGGGTATAGTAACTGAAGCTTTCTTC
clone size: few; D gene: NA; V gene: TRBV14; J gene: TRBJ2-2; CDR3 length: 15; CDR3 protein: CASSRRGAGTGELFF; CDR3 DNA: TGTGCCAGCAGCCGGAGGGGGGCAGGGACCGGGGAGCTGTTTTTT
clone size: NA; D gene: TRBD1; V gene: TRBV25-1; J gene: TRBJ1-2; CDR3 length: 13; CDR3 protein: CASEQGARVGYTF; CDR3 DNA: TGTGCCAGCGAACAGGGGGCTCGAGTAGGCTACACCTTC
clone size: medium-sized; D gene: TRBD1; V gene: TRBV20-1; J gene: TRBJ1-2; CDR3 length: 13; CDR3 protein: CSHRGQGLDGYTF; CDR3 DNA: TGCAGTCACCGTGGACAGGGACTGGATGGCTACACCTTC
clone size: NA; D gene: NA; V gene: TRBV6-5; J gene: TRBJ1-6; CDR3 length: 15; CDR3 protein: CASSYSGGAFSPLHF; CDR3 DNA: TGTGCCAGCAGTTACTCTGGAGGGGCGTTTTCACCCCTCCACTTT
clone size: medium-sized; D gene: NA; V gene: TRBV30; J gene: TRBJ2-7; CDR3 length: 16; CDR3 protein: CAWNERGKKLSYEQYF; CDR3 DNA: TGTGCCTGGAATGAACGGGGCAAAAAACTCTCCTACGAGCAGTACTTC
clone size: NA; D gene: NA; V gene: TRBV7-2; J gene: TRBJ2-3; CDR3 length: 14; CDR3 protein: CASSFKIGADTQYF; CDR3 DNA: TGTGCCAGCAGCTTCAAGATAGGGGCGGATACGCAGTATTTT
clone size: NA; D gene: TRBD1; V gene: TRBV29-1; J gene: TRBJ2-1; CDR3 length: 14; CDR3 protein: CSVMTGVSYNEQFF; CDR3 DNA: TGCAGCGTGATGACAGGGGTCTCCTACAATGAGCAGTTCTTC
clone size: NA; D gene: NA; V gene: TRBV4-1; J gene: TRBJ2-7; CDR3 length: 18; CDR3 protein: CASSQVLGVTEGSYEQYF; CDR3 DNA: TGCGCCAGCAGCCAAGTCTTAGGAGTTACCGAGGGGTCCTACGAGCAGTACTTC
clone size: NA; D gene: NA; V gene: TRBV30; J gene: TRBJ2-7; CDR3 length: 12; CDR3 protein: CAWSRLAIELYF; CDR3 DNA: TGTGCCTGGAGTAGATTAGCTATCGAGCTGTACTTC
clone size: few; D gene: TRBD1; V gene: TRBV6-2/TRBV6-3; J gene: TRBJ2-7; CDR3 length: 15; CDR3 protein: CASRGLGQVSYEQYF; CDR3 DNA: TGTGCCAGCAGGGGACTGGGACAGGTTTCCTACGAGCAGTACTTC
clone size: medium-sized; D gene: NA; V gene: TRBV11-1; J gene: TRBJ2-7; CDR3 length: 14; CDR3 protein: CASSPTRNRYEQYF; CDR3 DNA: TGTGCCAGCAGCCCAACCCGAAACAGGTACGAGCAGTACTTC
clone size: NA; D gene: NA; V gene: TRBV5-1; J gene: TRBJ1-2; CDR3 length: 14; CDR3 protein: CASTFEGPTYGYTF; CDR3 DNA: TGCGCCAGCACCTTTGAAGGGCCGACCTATGGCTACACCTTC
clone size: NA; D gene: NA; V gene: TRBV4-2; J gene: TRBJ1-2; CDR3 length: 14; CDR3 protein: CASSQDYGNYGYTF; CDR3 DNA: TGTGCCAGCAGCCAAGATTACGGTAACTATGGCTACACCTTC
clone size: NA; D gene: TRBD1; V gene: TRBV20-1; J gene: TRBJ1-2; CDR3 length: 17; CDR3 protein: CSAREAHRDRGRHGYTF; CDR3 DNA: TGCAGTGCTAGAGAGGCCCACCGGGACAGGGGGCGACATGGCTACACCTTC
clone size: few; D gene: TRBD1; V gene: TRBV19; J gene: TRBJ1-6; CDR3 length: 11; CDR3 protein: CASFNRGSLHF; CDR3 DNA: TGTGCCAGTTTTAACAGGGGGAGTCTCCACTTT
clone size: many; D gene: NA; V gene: TRBV14; J gene: TRBJ2-3; CDR3 length: 14; CDR3 protein: CASSQGGRGDTQYF; CDR3 DNA: TGTGCCAGCAGCCAAGGGGGGCGCGGGGATACGCAGTATTTT
clone size: NA; D gene: TRBD2; V gene: TRBV11-2; J gene: TRBJ2-1; CDR3 length: 18; CDR3 protein: CASSLGDRLAEAYNEQFF; CDR3 DNA: TGTGCCAGCAGCTTAGGGGATCGACTAGCGGAGGCCTACAATGAGCAGTTCTTC